The entry below describes one T cell receptor (beta chain). This clonotype was picked up many times. It has no known antigen specificity. No quality values exist for individual bases; no much larger clone is one base distant. To synthesize cDNA, template-switch 5'RACE was performed with a primer carrying a 10-nucleotide random unique molecular identifier so that each TCR transcript was tagged. Every sequencing run covered 15-18 subjects and yielded more than 170 million TCR-beta sequences. The RNeasy kit was used for extraction of total RNA. TCR-beta VDJ regions were amplified with primers for the TCR constant region and the 5'RACE anchor, using the KAPA Real-time Library Amplification kit. A first PCR added sample indexes and Illumina adaptors, and a second PCR then raised library yield. After purification with Ampure beads, the TCR product of roughly 650 bp was size-selected on a 2% E-gel SizeSelection system. Before pooling, library quality was checked on a Bioanalyzer, concentration was measured with Qubit, and libraries were quantified with the Kapa Library Quantification kit. Paired-end 2 x 150 bp sequencing of the libraries was performed on an Illumina HiSeq 2500. To increase sequence diversity, about 23-32% phiX was spiked into each library pool. The original pipeline was this. The quality-filtered reads were processed with the UMI-based MiGEC pipeline, whose error correction step removed more than 80% of the raw TCR sequences. VDJ genes were aligned to IMGT germline references, and clonotypes were defined by unique CDR3 amino acid sequence plus V-J genes. VDJtools evaluated clonal expansion, Shannon diversity and CDR3 relatedness (CalcPairwiseDistances, ClusterSamples); CLCbio workbench built phylogenetic trees. Using coefficient-of-variation modelling across technical triplicates, the study counted a clone as expanded if it had at least 8 unique UMIs. The raw public data were reprocessed by TCRdb itself: fastp quality trimming at Q25, MiXCR clonotype calling, in-frame beta chains only. Here each entry gathers all rows of one CDR3 protein and keeps the most common genes and DNA. The V and J calls were determined by TCRdb, not by the authors. The sample yields 95,000 to 110,000 distinct CDR3 sequences; approximately 10% were counted once. Around 3.1% of the sample is taken by the ten largest.

The sample is drawn from a study of neurological immune-mediated disorders (dated by TCRdb to the late 2010s). Describing the broader study: The study compared peripheral blood TCR-beta repertoires of HTLV-I-associated myelopathy (HAM/TSP) patients, multiple sclerosis patients and healthy controls using UMI-based sequencing. The approximately 100 TCR-beta libraries included longitudinal samples, technical triplicates and paired sorted CD4+ and CD8+ T-cell subsets alongside PBMC samples. The cohort was made up of approximately 65 subjects, consisting of around 14 HAM/TSP patients, around 35 multiple sclerosis patients and roughly 20 healthy controls. Longitudinal HAM/TSP donors and healthy donors each had 3 time-points at intervals of roughly 3-45 months.

Taken from cysteine to phenylalanine, the CDR3 has 14 residues. Of the read, only the CDR3 DNA is kept; its 42 bases are in frame from base 1. Looking up the germline V gene yields CDR1 MDHEN and CDR2 SYDVKM. V is clipped by 3 bases and J by 4 bases, and the sequence between their germline boundaries is 13 bases long. Points the paper makes about the study in general: TCR clonal expansion was greatest in HAM/TSP patients and smallest in MS patients, who ranked below even healthy controls. Expanded clones from different subjects shared no identical CDR3 amino acid sequences, which suggests that TCR-beta repertoires were private in all groups.

The time point label, as the study defines it: longitudinal time-point 3. For the unsorted PBMC libraries, 2 million PBMCs were stored in RNAlater at -80 degrees C until RNA extraction and were used to generate the libraries. Peripheral blood underwent Ficoll-Hypaque density gradient centrifugation to isolate PBMCs, which were then cryopreserved in liquid nitrogen. The sequenced sample was PBMCs. This TCR derives from a female donor with HTLV-1-associated myelopathy (HAM/TSP). The rearranged chain carries TRBV28 and TRBJ2-7, and the D gene may be TRBD2, 7 bases matching. The CDR3 reads CASSLGGQKYEQYF. The bases are TGTGCCAGCAGTTTGGGGGGGCAAAAATACGAGCAGTACTTC.